One sample yielded the 31 T cell receptor beta chains listed below, sequenced in a study of T cell repertoires in cytomegalovirus infection. Antigen specificity for these receptors is unknown. TCRdb re-called the reads through MiXCR, storing one row per CDR3 protein. The sample has approximately 49,000 distinct CDR3 sequences, over 15% seen once. This sample comprised CD8+ T cells from cultured PBMCs, obtained from culture after CMV antigen stimulation. Receptor source: a human donor in good health (CMV status not recorded). Some clones in this sample may be carry-over from other donors' samples.

V usage is TRBV7-8 and J usage is TRBJ2-4, with TRBD2 as a possible D gene (5 bases). CDR3 length equals 15 residues. Germline loops: CDR1 SGHVS, CDR2 FQNEAQ. Trimming removed 1 base at V and 2 bases at J, with 9 bases between. This chain's CDR3 is CASSLVSGSKNIQYF. Written as DNA, the CDR3 is TGTGCCAGCAGCTTAGTATCGGGGTCCAAAAACATTCAGTACTTC.

The DNA for the CDR3 is TGTGCCAGCAGCTCGGTGAGGGGCGGGACTGAGCAGTTCTTC. It is translated as CASSSVRGGTEQFF. The V gene is TRBV5-6, the J gene TRBJ2-1; D perhaps matches TRBD2 (6 bases). The CDR3 runs 14 residues. Trimming took 3 bases from V and 9 from J, leaving 16 bases between them. Germline lookup yields CDR1 SGHDT and CDR2 YYEEEE. Drawing the rest from reference TRBV5-6 and TRBJ2-1, the complete variable domain is DAGVTQSPTHLIKTRGQQVTLRCSPKSGHDTVSWYQQALGQGPQFIFQYYEEEERQRGNFPDRFSGHQFPNYSSELNVNALLLGDSALYLCASSSVRGGTEQFFGPGTRLTVL.

The chain employs TRBV7-3 and TRBJ2-3; D may be TRBD1 or TRBD2 (5 bases each). The germline V and J ends were trimmed by 5 bases and 1 base, with 13 bases remaining between them. This CDR3 comprises 15 residues. Germline V gives CDR1 SGHTA, CDR2 FQGTGA. The CDR3 spells CASSPEGFGTDTQYF. DNA for the CDR3: TGTGCCAGCAGCCCAGAGGGGTTTGGCACAGATACGCAGTATTTT.

The chain carries TRBV30 and TRBJ1-2; possible D gene TRBD1, 5 bases. The ends were cut back, 2 bases at V and 5 bases at J, with 15 bases in the middle. This CDR3 comprises 14 residues. The germline CDR1 and CDR2 sequences are GTSNPN and SVGIG (reference sequence). CDR3 coding DNA: TGTGCCTGGAGTTCGACGGGGGAGGAATATGGCTACACCTTC. Amino acid sequence: CAWSSTGEEYGYTF.

The rearrangement uses TRBV27 and TRBJ1-2; possibly TRBD1 for D (5 bases). V lost 2 bases, J lost 7 bases, and 11 bases lay in between. Germline V gives CDR1 MNHEY, CDR2 SMNVEV (reference sequence). This CDR3 contains 13 residues. CDR3 sequence (DNA): TGTGCCAGCAGTTTAAGGGGAACAGGTGGCTACACCTTC. Protein product: CASSLRGTGGYTF.

V usage is TRBV6-5 and J usage is TRBJ1-1; TRBD1 might be the D (5 bases). Trimming took off 10 bases at V and 4 bases at J, with 13 bases between the two ends. CDR3 length: 12 residues. Looked up from germline, CDR1 is MNHEY and CDR2 is SVGAGI. The CDR3 reads CATHTGSTEAFF. CDR3 nucleotides: TGTGCCACACACACAGGTAGCACTGAAGCTTTCTTT.

This chain joins TRBV7-8 and TRBJ1-1, with D possibly TRBD1 on 5 matching bases. Germline-derived CDR1 and CDR2 are SGHVS and FQNEAQ. V lost 5 bases and J 5 bases, leaving 18 bases between the germline ends. The CDR3 is 15 amino acids. The CDR3 region has the DNA TGTGCCAGCAGCCCTATACAGGCCCGGAAGACTGAAGCTTTCTTT. This encodes CASSPIQARKTEAFF.

This clonotype was counted only a few times. V and J are TRBV7-8 and TRBJ2-1; 13 nucleotides match TRBD2. This CDR3 is built from 18 residues. Trimming at V came to 5 bases and at J to 1 base, leaving 8 bases not matched to a gene. Germline assignment: CDR1 SGHVS and CDR2 FQNEAQ. CDR3 bases: TGTGCCAGCAGCCCTAGGACTAGCGGGAGAAGGTCCTACAATGAGCAGTTCTTC. This sequence encodes CASSPRTSGRRSYNEQFF. The whole variable domain, filled in from reference TRBV7-8 and TRBJ2-1, reads GAGVSQSPRYKVAKRGQDVALRCDPISGHVSLFWYQQALGQGPEFLTYFQNEAQLDKSGLPSDRFFAERPEGSVSTLKIQRTQQEDSAVYLCASSPRTSGRRSYNEQFFGPGTRLTVL.

This clonotype showed up just once. CDR3 coding DNA: TGTGCCAGCAGTCCCGGGGACAATGAGCAGTTCTTC. This encodes CASSPGDNEQFF. V and J are TRBV28 and TRBJ2-1; possible D gene TRBD2, 5 bases. Germline CDR1 reads MDHEN; CDR2 reads SYDVKM. Trimming shortened V by 5 bases and J by 5 bases, and 7 bases separated the two germline ends. The CDR3 consists of 12 residues.

This clonotype was observed at least ten times. This sequence joins TRBV19 and TRBJ2-5; no clear D. V lost 4 bases and J 5 bases, leaving 8 bases between the germline ends. This CDR3 is 12 amino acids long. Germline V gene lookup returns CDR1 LNHDA and CDR2 SQIVND (reference sequence). This chain's CDR3 is CASSTPWETQYF. The CDR3 DNA is TGTGCCAGTAGTACGCCGTGGGAGACCCAGTACTTC.

The chain uses TRBV7-8 and TRBJ1-5; D unclear. CDR1 is SGHVS and CDR2 is FQNEAQ in the germline V gene. V lost 5 bases to trimming and J lost 5 bases, with 7 bases between them. This CDR3 spans 12 amino acids. The DNA of the CDR3 is TGTGCCAGCAGCGGCACAGATCAGCCCCAGCATTTT. Protein: CASSGTDQPQHF.

The chain couples TRBV5-1 to TRBJ2-7, with TRBD2 identical over 12 bases. Germline lookup yields CDR1 SGHRS and CDR2 YFSETQ. This CDR3 contains 14 residues. Trimming cost V 3 bases and J 2 bases; bases outside gene matches: 0. Here the CDR3 DNA reads TGCGCCAGCAGCTCTAGCGGGGGGGCCTACGAGCAGTACTTC. Its translation is CASSSSGGAYEQYF.

This clonotype showed up just a few times. V and J are TRBV7-6 and TRBJ2-1; 7 positions match TRBD2. The CDR3 runs 14 residues. Germline V gene sequence: CDR1 SGHVS, CDR2 FNYEAQ. The trim removed 5 bases at V and 7 bases at J, leaving 8 bases unmatched. The chain's CDR3 is CASSLVGGSNEQFF. The CDR3 nucleotides are TGTGCCAGCAGCCTAGTCGGGGGGAGTAATGAGCAGTTCTTC. Filled out from reference TRBV7-6 and TRBJ2-1, the complete variable domain reads GAGVSQSPRYKVTKRGQDVALRCDPISGHVSLYWYRQALGQGPEFLTYFNYEAQQDKSGLPNDRFSAERPEGSISTLTIQRTEQRDSAMYRCASSLVGGSNEQFFGPGTRLTVL.

This clonotype was picked up one time. The chain joins TRBV11-2 to TRBJ2-2; no definite D call. Germline lookup yields CDR1 SGHAT and CDR2 FQNNGV. This CDR3 has 13 residues. V was shortened by 1 base and J by 7 bases, with 7 bases between the two germline ends. CDR3: CASSLGLGGELFF. For the CDR3, the DNA is TGTGCCAGCAGCTTAGGTCTGGGCGGGGAGCTGTTTTTT.

J is TRBJ2-5 and V is TRBV7-9; TRBD2 matches 8 bases. J was trimmed by 6 bases and V by 8 bases; bases with no gene match: 11. Germline assignment: CDR1 SEHNR and CDR2 FQNEAQ (reference sequence). The CDR3 sequence is 14 residues long. In DNA form, the CDR3 reads TGTGCCAGCCACCCCCCGGTAGCGGGGCAGACCCAGTACTTC. It encodes CASHPPVAGQTQYF.

In this sample, this clonotype turned up a few times. For the CDR3, the DNA is TGTGCCAGCAGCTTAGTACGACGCTCAATGCCGAACACTGAAGCTTTCTTT. This translates into CASSLVRRSMPNTEAFF. This sequence joins TRBV7-8 and TRBJ1-1; D remains unclear. There are 17 residues in the CDR3. V was trimmed by 1 base and J by 1 base, leaving 16 bases between them. In germline, CDR1 is SGHVS, CDR2 FQNEAQ.

V gene TRBV20-1 combines with J gene TRBJ2-5; 13 bases match TRBD2. Trimming at V came to 5 bases and at J to 13 bases, leaving 7 bases not matched to a gene. The CDR3 is 12 amino acids. Germline V gene lookup returns CDR1 DFQATT and CDR2 SNEGSKA (reference sequence). This CDR3 is CSAPGTSGVGYF. As DNA, the CDR3 is TGCAGTGCTCCAGGGACTAGCGGGGTTGGGTACTTC.

This clonotype was picked up a small number of times. V and J are TRBV7-6 and TRBJ2-3; TRBD2 might be the D (6 bases). The CDR3 runs 17 residues. Between the trimmed V and J ends, which lost 2 bases and 1 base, there was a span of 16 bases. The germline V gene encodes CDR1 SGHVS and CDR2 FNYEAQ. The CDR3 region is CASSLWIDASGTDTQYF. DNA for the CDR3: TGTGCCAGCAGCTTATGGATAGATGCTAGCGGCACAGATACGCAGTATTTT.

The V gene is TRBV7-8, the J gene TRBJ2-7; D remains ambiguous. The germline V and J ends were trimmed by 5 bases and 2 bases, with 13 bases remaining between them. CDR3 length: 14 amino acids. Germline-derived CDR1 and CDR2 are SGHVS and FQNEAQ. CDR3 sequence (DNA): TGTGCCAGCAGCCCCAGAGATGCGCCCTACGAGCAGTACTTC. It yields the protein CASSPRDAPYEQYF.

This clonotype was seen only once. This chain uses TRBV13 with TRBJ2-1; no definite D call. The germline V gene encodes CDR1 PRHDT and CDR2 FYEKMQ (reference sequence). V was shortened by 3 bases and J by 10 bases, with 13 bases between the two germline ends. This CDR3 has 13 amino acids. CDR3 nucleotide sequence: TGTGCCAGCAGCTTCGGGTTACGCGGAGAGCAGTTCTTC. It codes for CASSFGLRGEQFF.

This clonotype appeared a few times. One end of the junction varies from germline; a read error may be responsible. This chain uses TRBV7-2 with TRBJ2-1; D unresolved. CDR3 size: 15 residues. Germline assignment: CDR1 SGHTA and CDR2 FQGNSA. CDR3 loop: CASSLAHRSSNEQFF. CDR3 DNA: TGTGCCAGCAGCTTAGCGCATAGGTCCTCCAATGAGCAGTTCTTC. The variable domain in full, with the rest retrieved from reference TRBV7-2 and TRBJ2-1, is GAGVSQSPSNKVTEKGKDVELRCDPISGHTALYWYRQSLGQGLEFLIYFQGNSAPDKSGLPSDRFSAERTGGSVSTLTIQRTQQEDSAVYLCASSLAHRSSNEQFFGPGTRLTVL.

This rearrangement joins TRBV7-9 to TRBJ1-5; maybe TRBD1 (5 bases). Trimming stripped 5 bases from V and 9 bases from J, with 14 bases between. The CDR3 consists of 13 residues. The germline V gene encodes CDR1 SEHNR and CDR2 FQNEAQ (reference sequence). The CDR3 here is CASSPSGGGPQHF. The CDR3 nucleotides read TGTGCCAGCAGCCCATCTGGGGGGGGGCCCCAGCATTTT.

The genes are TRBV7-3 and TRBJ2-1; 14 nucleotides line up with TRBD2. Germline V CDR1 and CDR2: SGHTA, FQGTGA. This CDR3 contains 19 residues. Unmatched junction bases numbered 8, after V lost 4 bases and J lost 0 bases. In DNA, the CDR3 is TGTGCCAGCAGCTCCCGGACTAGCGGGGGGAGTAACTCCTACAATGAGCAGTTCTTC. It is translated as CASSSRTSGGSNSYNEQFF.

The rearrangement uses TRBV6-1 and TRBJ1-3, with unresolved D. V lost 8 bases and J lost 1, with 12 bases in between. Germline V gene data show CDR1 as MNHNS and CDR2 as SASEGT. The CDR3 contains 14 residues. CDR3 in DNA: TGTGCCAGCGGGCTCCTGGATTCTGGAAACACCATATATTTT. Its protein is CASGLLDSGNTIYF.

This clonotype was observed a few times. The chain combines TRBV6-2 or TRBV6-3 with TRBJ2-7, with D uncertain. The V gene lost 2 bases and the J gene lost 4 bases, with 12 bases spanning the gap. CDR3 length: 14 residues. The germline V gene encodes CDR1 MNHEY and CDR2 SVGEGT. Here the CDR3 reads CASSYSGIPYEQYF. CDR3 nucleotides: TGTGCCAGCAGTTACAGTGGTATACCGTACGAGCAGTACTTC.

The J gene is TRBJ1-5, the V gene TRBV4-2; maybe TRBD1 (5 bases). Trimming removed 2 bases from V and 7 bases from J, with 15 bases in between. Germline-derived CDR1 and CDR2 are LGHNA and YNFKEQ. The length of the CDR3 is 15 residues. The CDR3: CASSQQNTGWQPQHF. DNA for the CDR3: TGTGCCAGCAGCCAACAGAACACAGGTTGGCAGCCCCAGCATTTT.

The CDR3 DNA sequence: TGTGCCAGCAGTTACTCGGACAGGGCCGGGGAGCTGTTTTTT. This codes for CASSYSDRAGELFF. The chain joins TRBV6-2 or TRBV6-3 to TRBJ2-2; 8 bases line up with TRBD1. There are 14 residues in the CDR3. V shed 0 bases, J shed 6 bases, and the junction held 0 bases outside the gene matches. Per the germline V gene, CDR1 is MNHEY and CDR2 is SVGEGT.

This clonotype was seen only a few times. The rearrangement links TRBV28 to TRBJ1-1; D gene unclear. Per the germline V gene, CDR1 is MDHEN and CDR2 is SYDVKM. The CDR3 length is 14 residues. Trimming left V 5 bases short and J 1 base short, with 11 bases between. The CDR3 is CASSQPWGNTEAFF. The CDR3 DNA is TGTGCCAGCAGTCAGCCCTGGGGGAACACTGAAGCTTTCTTT.

This clonotype has ten or more counts. This chain connects TRBV29-1 to TRBJ2-7; no clear D gene. Between the trimmed V and J ends, which lost 4 bases and 3 bases, there was a span of 4 bases. CDR3 length equals 10 residues. Germline V gene lookup returns CDR1 SQVTM and CDR2 ANQGSEA. This CDR3 reads CSVVDYEQYF. The CDR3, as DNA: TGCAGCGTTGTGGACTACGAGCAGTACTTC.

The CDR3 sequence: CASSLNINREIRYHLYF. For the CDR3, the DNA is TGTGCCAGCAGCTTAAACATCAACCGGGAAATTAGGTACCATCTGTATTTT. The chain carries TRBV11-3 and TRBJ2-3, with D possibly being TRBD2 (5 bases). Trimming pared 2 bases from V and 14 bases from J, leaving 29 bases between. CDR1 SGHNT and CDR2 YENEEA come from the germline V gene. The CDR3 is 17 amino acids.

The chain uses TRBV6-6 and TRBJ2-7, with 9 bases matching TRBD1. Trimming took 6 bases from V and 5 from J; bases not matched to a gene: 8. Germline V gives CDR1 MNHNY, CDR2 SVGAGI (reference sequence). This CDR3 region has 14 residues. Here the CDR3 reads CASRNRDREDEQYF. CDR3 DNA sequence: TGTGCCAGCAGGAACCGGGACAGGGAAGACGAGCAGTACTTC.